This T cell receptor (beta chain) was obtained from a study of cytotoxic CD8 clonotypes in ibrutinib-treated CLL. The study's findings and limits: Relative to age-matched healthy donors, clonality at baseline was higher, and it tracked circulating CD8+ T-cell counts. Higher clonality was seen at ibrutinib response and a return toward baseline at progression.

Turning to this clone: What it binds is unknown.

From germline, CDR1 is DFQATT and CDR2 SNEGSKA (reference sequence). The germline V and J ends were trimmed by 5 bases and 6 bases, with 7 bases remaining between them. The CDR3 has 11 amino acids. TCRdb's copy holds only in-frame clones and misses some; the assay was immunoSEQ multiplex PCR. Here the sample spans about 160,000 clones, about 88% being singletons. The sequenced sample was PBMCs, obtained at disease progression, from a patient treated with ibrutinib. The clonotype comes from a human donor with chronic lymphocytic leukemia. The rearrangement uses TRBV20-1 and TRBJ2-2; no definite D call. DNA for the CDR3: TGCAGTGCTCGGGCGGCCGGGGAGCTGTTTTTT. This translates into CSARAAGELFF.